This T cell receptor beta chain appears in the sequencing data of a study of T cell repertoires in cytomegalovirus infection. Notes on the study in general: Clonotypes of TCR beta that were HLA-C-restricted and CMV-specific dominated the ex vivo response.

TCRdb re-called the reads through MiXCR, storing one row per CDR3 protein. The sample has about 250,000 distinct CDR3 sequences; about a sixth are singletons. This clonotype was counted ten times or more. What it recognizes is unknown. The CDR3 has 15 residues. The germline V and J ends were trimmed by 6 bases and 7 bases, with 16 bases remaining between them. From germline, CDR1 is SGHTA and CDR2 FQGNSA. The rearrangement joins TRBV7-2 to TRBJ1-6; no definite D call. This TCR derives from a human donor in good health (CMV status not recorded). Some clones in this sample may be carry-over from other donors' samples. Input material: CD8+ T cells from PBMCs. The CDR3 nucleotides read TGTGCCAGCAGTCCGCATGAAGGCCTGAATTCACCCCTCCACTTT. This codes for CASSPHEGLNSPLHF.